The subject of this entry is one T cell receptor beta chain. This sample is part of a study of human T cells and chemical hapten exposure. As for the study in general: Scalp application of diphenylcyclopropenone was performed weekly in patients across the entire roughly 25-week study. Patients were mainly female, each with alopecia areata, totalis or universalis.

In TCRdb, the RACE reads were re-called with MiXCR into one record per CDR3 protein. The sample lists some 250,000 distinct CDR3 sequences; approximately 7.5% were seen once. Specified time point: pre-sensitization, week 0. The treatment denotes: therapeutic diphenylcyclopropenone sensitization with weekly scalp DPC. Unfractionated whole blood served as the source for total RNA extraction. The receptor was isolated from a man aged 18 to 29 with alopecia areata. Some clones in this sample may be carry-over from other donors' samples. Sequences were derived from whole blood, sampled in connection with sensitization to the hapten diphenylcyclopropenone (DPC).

Here the CDR3 reads CATLDGDTDTQYF. The CDR3 coding sequence is TGTGCCACCCTGGACGGAGACACAGATACGCAGTATTTT. V and J are TRBV5-5 and TRBJ2-3; the D is unclear. There are 13 residues in the CDR3. V lost 9 bases and J 2 bases, leaving 13 bases between the germline ends. Germline lookup yields CDR1 SGHKS and CDR2 YYEKEE (reference sequence).